This entry lists 16 T cell receptor beta chains sequenced from one sample in a study of CD8+ T cells in alopecia areata. Pooled cutaneous lymph node cells were sorted using CD4, CD8alpha, NKG2D, NKG2ACE and other markers. cDNA reverse transcribed from extracted RNA served as the sequencing template. Libraries were prepared by immunoSEQ multiplex PCR; TCRdb keeps only in-frame clonotypes and omits some of them. The sample was found to contain about 270,000 clones, and every one recurs. The sequencing input was CD4+ T cells sorted from a lymph node. These receptors were taken from a C3H/HeJ mouse with alopecia areata. For this strain, the MHC haplotype corresponds to H2-k.

This clone was picked up a small number of times. Any gene name here is a mouse gene name. The read stops 4 residues short of the end of the CDR3; the missing end is completed from the germline J gene. This chain connects TRBV13-1 to TRBJ2-1; TRBD2 matches 12 bases. CDR1 NSHNY and CDR2 SYGAGN come from the germline V gene. The trim removed 3 bases at V and 5 bases at J, leaving 3 bases unmatched. The CDR3 extends over 15 amino acids. The CDR3 loop reads CASSARDWGDAEQFF. The covered CDR3 bases are TGTGCCAGCAGTGCCCGGGACTGGGGGGATGCT.

This clone was detected only a few times. Gene names and germline match the mouse. The read ends 4 residues early relative to the CDR3; the germline J gene fills the gap. The rearrangement uses TRBV1 and TRBJ2-3; 8 positions match TRBD1. Germline CDR1 and CDR2: NSQYPW and LRSPGD (reference sequence). The CDR3 runs to 15 residues. J gave up 4 bases and V 1 base, and 4 bases lay outside the gene matches. CDR3 bases read: TGCACCTGCAGTGCAGTAACAGGGGGAACAGAA. It yields the protein CTCSAVTGGTE. The full CDR3 protein is CTCSAVTGGTETLYF.

This clone turned up a few times. Germline and genes: mouse. The missing CDR3 end, 4 residues past where the read stops, is filled in from the germline J gene. The same CDR3 arises from other DNA sequences in this sample as well. The J gene is TRBJ2-1, the V gene TRBV5; 9 bases are shared with TRBD2. Germline V CDR1 and CDR2: LGHNA, YNLKQL (reference sequence). The CDR3 runs 15 residues. V dropped 2 bases and J dropped 1; count of bases not matched to a gene: 0. The CDR3 is CASSQLGGNYAEQFF. CDR3 DNA (partial): TGTGCCAGCAGCCAACTGGGGGGGAACTATGCT.

This clone came up a few times. Any gene name here is a mouse gene name. The CDR3 extends 4 residues past the end of the read, so its final part is completed from the germline J gene. The chain carries TRBV13-1 and TRBJ1-1; the D is unclear. The CDR3 covers 14 residues. Trimming removed 0 bases from V and 1 base from J, with 7 bases in between. Germline lookup yields CDR1 NSHNY and CDR2 SYGAGN. The CDR3 loop is CASSDAWGNTEVFF. The covered CDR3 bases are TGTGCCAGCAGTGATGCTTGGGGAAACACA.

This clone has more than one count but fewer than ten. Genes here carry mouse names. The CDR3 end lies 4 residues beyond the end of the read and is filled in from the germline J gene. The rearrangement joins TRBV31 to TRBJ1-1; 7 bases line up with TRBD1. This CDR3 comprises 14 residues. The germline gives CDR1 GKSSPN, CDR2 SITVG. With V trimmed by 1 base and J by 3 bases, 5 bases remained unmatched. CDR3 sequence reads: CAWSPTGWDTEVFF. The CDR3 bases that were read are TGTGCCTGGAGTCCGACAGGGTGGGACACA.

This clone appeared a few times. Gene names denote mouse genes. The CDR3 loop is CASSMDGGNYAEQFF. Incomplete CDR3 DNA: TGTGCCAGCAGTATGGATGGGGGGAACTATGCT. The rearrangement links TRBV19 to TRBJ2-1; 7 positions agree with TRBD2. The CDR3 goes on 4 residues after the read ends, and that part is filled in from the germline J gene. Germline loops: CDR1 FNHDT, CDR2 SITEND (reference sequence). This CDR3 comprises 15 residues. V gave up 2 bases and J gave up 1 base; unmatched junction bases: 3. The full variable domain, with the rest looked up from reference TRBV19 and TRBJ2-1, is GGIITQTPKFLIGQEGQKLTLKCQQNFNHDTMYWYRQDSGKGLRLIYYSITENDLQKGDLSEGYDASREKKSSFSLTVTSAQKNEMAVFLCASSMDGGNYAEQFFGPGTRLTVL.

Note on this clone: These gene names are mouse names. The read stops 4 residues short of the end of the CDR3; the missing end is completed from the germline J gene. The J gene is TRBJ2-4, the V gene TRBV13-3; TRBD2 matches at 7 bases. V was pared by 3 bases and J by 0 bases, with 4 bases of the junction left unmatched. The CDR3 contains 15 residues. Per the germline V gene, CDR1 is NNHDY and CDR2 is SYVADS. The chain's CDR3 is CASSVLGTSQNTLYF. The part of the CDR3 DNA that was read is TGTGCCAGCAGTGTACTGGGGACTAGTCAAAAC. Filled out from reference TRBV13-3 and TRBJ2-4, the complete variable domain reads EAAVTQSPRSKVAVTGGKVTLSCHQTNNHDYMYWYRQDTGHGLRLIHYSYVADSTEKGDIPDGYKASRPSQENFSLILELASLSQTAVYFCASSVLGTSQNTLYFGAGTRLSVL.

This clone was seen only a few times. These gene names are mouse names. The sequenced fragment ends 4 residues before the CDR3 boundary, so the rest is inferred from the germline J gene. This specimen includes other DNA sequences encoding the same CDR3. V usage is TRBV1 and J usage is TRBJ2-3, with TRBD2 matching over 11 bases. The CDR3 contains 16 residues. Germline CDR1 NSQYPW, CDR2 LRSPGD (reference sequence). V lost 3 bases, J lost 0 bases, and 2 bases stayed unmatched. CDR3 sequence reads: CTCSADWGASAETLYF. Incomplete CDR3 DNA: TGCACCTGCAGTGCGGACTGGGGGGCTAGTGCAGAA.

For this clone: Gene names are the mouse ones. CDR3 residues: CASSPGGALFAEQFF. The CDR3 DNA, read in part, is TGTGCCAGCAGCCCCGGGGGGGCGCTTTTTGCT. This sequence joins TRBV5 and TRBJ2-1; 8 nucleotides line up with TRBD2. Sequencing ends 4 residues short of the CDR3 end; the germline J gene provides the rest. CDR3 size: 15 residues. The germline V gene has CDR1 LGHNA and CDR2 YNLKQL (reference sequence). Trimming at V came to 4 bases and at J to 6 bases, leaving 8 bases not matched to a gene.

With regard to this clone: Genes here carry mouse names. The read gets to within 4 residues of the CDR3 end, and the germline J gene fills in the rest. The rearrangement uses TRBV13-1 and TRBJ1-1; 9 nucleotides align to TRBD1. V shed 2 bases and J 0 bases; nucleotides not matched to a gene: 2. The germline V gene has CDR1 NSHNY and CDR2 SYGAGN. CDR3 length: 15 residues. CDR3 loop: CASSEGQGSNTEVFF. The CDR3 DNA, read in part, is TGTGCCAGCAGTGAGGGACAGGGTTCAAACACA.

Details on this clone: Gene names are mouse gene names. Read coverage stops 4 residues before the CDR3 terminus; the germline J gene supplies the remainder. The rearrangement joins TRBV13-1 to TRBJ2-4; 9 positions match TRBD2. The germline gives CDR1 NSHNY, CDR2 SYGAGN. The CDR3 extends over 14 amino acids. This CDR3 is CASSDPDWGNTLYF. CDR3 DNA, as far as it was read: TGTGCCAGCAGTGACCCGGACTGGGGAAAC.

This clone was picked up a small number of times. Gene names follow the mouse nomenclature. The sequenced fragment ends 4 residues before the CDR3 boundary, so the rest is inferred from the germline J gene. V and J are TRBV19 and TRBJ2-3, with D possibly matching TRBD1 (5 bases). Germline values: CDR1 FNHDT, CDR2 SITEND (reference sequence). This CDR3 has 13 amino acids. V was trimmed by 4 bases and J by 4 bases, leaving 10 bases between them. CDR3 DNA (partial): TGTGCCAGCAGTCACCGGACAACAGAA. It encodes CASSHRTTE. Given in full, the CDR3 is CASSHRTTETLYF.

This clone has more than one count but fewer than ten. Gene names are the mouse ones. Read data end 4 residues before the CDR3 end; the end is taken from the germline J gene. This rearrangement joins TRBV19 to TRBJ2-3; no definite D call. V was pared by 5 bases and J by 0 bases, with 10 bases between. Germline V gene data show CDR1 as FNHDT and CDR2 as SITEND (reference sequence). This CDR3 spans 14 amino acids. The sequenced CDR3 bases are TGTGCCAGCAGCGAGACAAATAGTGCAGAA. This sequence encodes CASSETNSAE. The complete CDR3 protein is CASSETNSAETLYF.

This clone was observed a few times. Genes here carry mouse names. Read coverage stops 4 residues before the CDR3 terminus; the germline J gene supplies the remainder. The chain joins TRBV5 to TRBJ1-2; a possible D gene is TRBD1 (6 bases). The CDR3 has 17 residues. Trimming pared 1 base from V and 0 bases from J, leaving 15 bases between. Germline V gives CDR1 LGHNA, CDR2 YNLKQL (reference sequence). Incomplete CDR3 DNA: TGTGCCAGCAGCCAAGTGGTGGGGGGCCTGGCAAACTCC. Translated, it gives CASSQVVGGLANS. In full, the CDR3 is CASSQVVGGLANSDYTF.

The sample holds a few counts of this clone. Germline and genes here are mouse. The observed sequence ends 4 residues before the CDR3 terminus, with the missing tail filled in from the germline J gene. The chain links TRBV13-1 to TRBJ2-1; TRBD2 agrees at 11 bases. CDR3 size: 14 residues. Trimming took 5 bases from V and 3 from J; bases not matched to a gene: 1. Germline CDR1 is NSHNY and CDR2 is SYGAGN. This CDR3 reads CASRLGGLYAEQFF. The CDR3 DNA, read in part, is TGTGCCAGCAGACTGGGGGGGCTCTATGCT.

This clone was picked up a small number of times. Gene and germline names: mouse. Read coverage stops 4 residues before the CDR3 terminus; the germline J gene supplies the remainder. V and J are TRBV13-1 and TRBJ1-1; D is ambiguous. The CDR3 extends over 14 amino acids. Trimming took 0 bases from V and 1 from J, leaving 7 bases between them. CDR1 NSHNY and CDR2 SYGAGN come from the germline V gene. Incomplete CDR3 DNA: TGTGCCAGCAGTGATGGACAATTAAACACA. This sequence encodes CASSDGQLNT. The full CDR3 sequence reads CASSDGQLNTEVFF.